The 31 T cell receptor beta chains given below trace back to one sample, sequenced in a study of CD8+ T cells in alopecia areata. Treatment denoted: oral pan-JAK inhibitor, 5-10 mg twice daily. Following RNA extraction, reverse transcription yielded cDNA that acted as the sequencing template. This table comes from immunoSEQ multiplex PCR, and its TCRdb copy is limited to in-frame clones, with some not included. The sample includes approximately 210,000 clones, over 60% of them seen just once. This material consisted of CD4+ T cells sorted from blood, taken around week 44, from a patient treated with tofacitinib. The receptors derive from a human donor with alopecia areata.

The CDR3 DNA is TGTGCCAGTAGTATGATAGGGACAGGGAATGAGCAGTTCTTC. It translates to CASSMIGTGNEQFF. This chain uses TRBV19 with TRBJ2-1; 9 bases are a match to TRBD1. V trimming: 3 bases; J trimming: 7 bases; junction bases outside the gene matches: 4. CDR1 is LNHDA, CDR2 SQIVND, per germline (reference sequence). CDR3 length: 14 amino acids.

The genes are TRBV15 and TRBJ2-3, with TRBD2 matching over 8 bases. Germline V gene data show CDR1 as LNHNV and CDR2 as YYDKDF (reference sequence). The length of the CDR3 is 18 residues. V lost 4 bases and J lost 4; bases outside the gene matches: 16. In DNA form, the CDR3 reads TGTGCCACCAGCAACCAACAAAGGGGGACTAGGGTCGCAGATACGCAGTATTTT. Amino acids: CATSNQQRGTRVADTQYF.

The chain combines TRBV5-1 with TRBJ2-7; no reliable D call. Trimming pared 3 bases from V and 12 bases from J, leaving 22 bases between. The CDR3 loop spans 14 amino acids. Germline-derived CDR1 and CDR2 are SGHRS and YFSETQ. The CDR3 region is CASSYTRDSRVLYF. As DNA, the CDR3 is TGCGCCAGCAGCTACACAAGAGACTCACGAGTCCTGTACTTC.

The rearrangement joins TRBV5-4 to TRBJ2-3, with D uncertain. The CDR3 extends over 13 amino acids. The germline gives CDR1 SGHNT, CDR2 YYREEE (reference sequence). V lost 0 bases, J lost 6 bases, and 8 bases lay in between. The CDR3 DNA sequence: TGTGCCAGCAGCTTGGCCGTAACGGATACGCAGTATTTT. Encoded protein: CASSLAVTDTQYF.

The chain links TRBV4-3 to TRBJ2-2, with a weak D call TRBD2 (5 bases). V shed 3 bases and J shed 3 bases, with 11 bases lying between them. Looked up from germline, CDR1 is LGHNA and CDR2 is YSLEER. The CDR3 sequence is 15 residues long. The CDR3 DNA reads as TGCGCCAGCAGCCAGGAAGGAGGAGACACCGGGGAGCTGTTTTTT. Translating it yields CASSQEGGDTGELFF.

This clone showed up many times. The chain joins TRBV18 to TRBJ2-3; possible D gene TRBD2, 6 bases. With 3 bases removed from V and 2 bases from J, the gap between germline ends came to 15 bases. The CDR3 runs to 16 residues. The germline gives CDR1 KGHSH, CDR2 LQKENI. The CDR3 coding sequence is TGTGCCAGCTCACCCAGAGCGGGCCAAATCACAGATACGCAGTATTTT. This sequence encodes CASSPRAGQITDTQYF.

A single count supports this clone. The chain couples TRBV6-5 to TRBJ2-4, with a possible D match to TRBD1 (5 bases). Germline lookup yields CDR1 MNHEY and CDR2 SVGAGI. There are 13 residues in the CDR3. Deletions cut 4 bases from V and 7 bases from J, with 11 bases between. The chain's CDR3 is CASSSSGKNIQYF. DNA of the CDR3: TGTGCCAGCAGTTCATCAGGGAAGAACATTCAGTACTTC.

V and J are TRBV5-1 and TRBJ2-3, with 8 nucleotides matching TRBD2. This CDR3 is built from 16 residues. Germline V gene sequence: CDR1 SGHRS, CDR2 YFSETQ. Unmatched junction bases numbered 9, after V lost 4 bases and J lost 2 bases. The CDR3 here is CASSQRGSGDTDTQYF. Here the CDR3 DNA reads TGCGCCAGCAGCCAACGCGGTAGCGGGGACACAGATACGCAGTATTTT.

This clone was recorded only once. The rearrangement links TRBV29-1 to TRBJ1-2; D is unclear. Germline V gene sequence: CDR1 SQVTM, CDR2 ANQGSEA. The CDR3 has 9 residues. V was clipped by 4 bases and J by 8 bases, with 5 bases between them. The CDR3 DNA sequence: TGCAGCGTTGTAGAAGGCTACACCTTC. Protein sequence: CSVVEGYTF.

Concerning this clone: The sample has other DNA sequences that encode this CDR3 too. The chain recombines TRBV2 with TRBJ1-5, with unresolved D. This CDR3 spans 14 amino acids. The V gene's germline CDR1 is SNHLY and CDR2 FYNNEI. The germline V and J ends were trimmed by 5 bases and 2 bases, with 10 bases remaining between them. CDR3: CASSLDRGNQPQHF. The CDR3 bases are TGTGCCAGCAGTCTTGACCGAGGCAATCAGCCCCAGCATTTT.

V and J are TRBV7-7 and TRBJ2-5, with D perhaps TRBD1 (6 bases). Trimming pared 6 bases from V and 2 bases from J, leaving 13 bases between. CDR3 length: 14 amino acids. CDR1 is SSHAT, CDR2 FNYEAQ, per germline (reference sequence). This chain's CDR3 is CASSRDRQQETQYF. CDR3 in DNA: TGTGCCAGCAGTCGCGACAGGCAGCAAGAGACCCAGTACTTC.

The chain recombines TRBV7-9 with TRBJ1-5; tentative D call: TRBD1 (6 bases). Germline V CDR1 and CDR2: SEHNR, FQNEAQ (reference sequence). This CDR3 is 19 amino acids long. V shed 1 base and J shed 0 bases, with 19 bases lying between them. CDR3: CASSLVAGAGEFSNQPQHF. CDR3 DNA sequence: TGTGCCAGCAGCTTAGTGGCAGGGGCCGGAGAATTTAGCAATCAGCCCCAGCATTTT. Drawing the rest from reference TRBV7-9 and TRBJ1-5, the complete variable domain is DTGVSQNPRHKITKRGQNVTFRCDPISEHNRLYWYRQTLGQGPEFLTYFQNEAQLEKSRLLSDRFSAERPKGSFSTLEIQRTEQGDSAMYLCASSLVAGAGEFSNQPQHFGDGTRLSIL.

This chain uses TRBV5-1 with TRBJ2-5, with a possible D match to TRBD2 (6 bases). This CDR3 is 15 amino acids long. Germline lookup yields CDR1 SGHRS and CDR2 YFSETQ. V dropped 1 base and J dropped 2 bases, with 12 bases sitting between them. CDR3 amino acids: CASSLRGLAQETQYF. CDR3 nucleotide sequence: TGCGCCAGCAGCTTGCGGGGCCTAGCGCAAGAGACCCAGTACTTC.

The J gene is TRBJ2-2, the V gene TRBV19; perhaps TRBD2 as D (6 bases). This CDR3 spans 16 amino acids. Germline loops: CDR1 LNHDA, CDR2 SQIVND (reference sequence). The ends were cut back, 2 bases at V and 0 bases at J, with 10 bases in the middle. The CDR3 sequence is CASSIPGGSNTGELFF. For the CDR3, the DNA is TGTGCCAGTAGTATACCCGGGGGATCGAACACCGGGGAGCTGTTTTTT. The full variable domain, its missing parts supplied by reference TRBV19 and TRBJ2-2, is DGGITQSPKYLFRKEGQNVTLSCEQNLNHDAMYWYRQDPGQGLRLIYYSQIVNDFQKGDIAEGYSVSREKKESFPLTVTSAQKNPTAFYLCASSIPGGSNTGELFFGEGSRLTVL.

The rearrangement links TRBV5-1 to TRBJ1-2; D is uncertain. V was shortened by 0 bases and J by 8 bases, with 17 bases between the two germline ends. CDR3 length equals 15 residues. Germline CDR1 reads SGHRS; CDR2 reads YFSETQ. The CDR3 reads CASSLAGPGKGGYTF. DNA for the CDR3: TGCGCCAGCAGCTTGGCCGGCCCGGGGAAGGGCGGCTACACCTTC.

Written as DNA, the CDR3 is TGCGCCAGCAGCCAAGATCGGGCGCGGAACGAGCAGTACTTC. Protein: CASSQDRARNEQYF. The V gene is TRBV4-3, the J gene TRBJ2-7; D remains ambiguous. Germline CDR1 and CDR2: LGHNA and YSLEER. V lost 0 bases and J 5 bases, leaving 11 bases between the germline ends. This CDR3 is 14 amino acids long.

V gene TRBV6-5 combines with J gene TRBJ2-6; TRBD1 is a possible D gene (5 bases). V was clipped by 4 bases and J by 1 base, with 11 bases between them. The CDR3 has 16 residues. The germline gives CDR1 MNHEY, CDR2 SVGAGI. The CDR3 protein is CASSLSYRSGANVLTF. The DNA of the CDR3 is TGTGCCAGCAGTTTGTCTTACAGGTCTGGGGCCAACGTCCTGACTTTC.

The J gene is TRBJ2-2, the V gene TRBV7-2, with unresolved D. The CDR3 runs 15 residues. Germline assignment: CDR1 SGHTA and CDR2 FQGNSA. The germline V and J ends were trimmed by 4 bases and 4 bases, with 13 bases remaining between them. CDR3 sequence: CASSYAGRPTGELFF. CDR3 nucleotide sequence: TGTGCCAGCAGCTACGCAGGACGGCCCACCGGGGAGCTGTTTTTT.

This clone has a handful of counts. The rearrangement links TRBV14 to TRBJ1-4, with no clear D. The V gene's germline CDR1 is SGHDN and CDR2 FVKESK. The CDR3 extends over 16 amino acids. V lost 0 bases to trimming and J lost 5 bases, with 13 bases between them. The CDR3 DNA reads TGTGCCAGCAGCCAAGATCAAGGCCAGTTAAATGAAAAACTGTTTTTT. It is translated as CASSQDQGQLNEKLFF.

V usage is TRBV5-4 and J usage is TRBJ2-7, with D perhaps being TRBD1 or TRBD2 (5 bases each). V lost 0 bases and J 6 bases, leaving 13 bases between the germline ends. Germline-derived CDR1 and CDR2 are SGHNT and YYREEE (reference sequence). The CDR3 sequence is 14 residues long. CDR3 nucleotides: TGTGCCAGCAGCTTGGGCTCCGGGGCCTCCGAGCAGTACTTC. Its protein is CASSLGSGASEQYF. The entire variable domain, with the rest obtained from reference TRBV5-4 and TRBJ2-7, is as follows: ETGVTQSPTHLIKTRGQQVTLRCSSQSGHNTVSWYQQALGQGPQFIFQYYREEENGRGNFPPRFSGLQFPNYSSELNVNALELDDSALYLCASSLGSGASEQYFGPGTRLTVT.

V gene TRBV6-5 combines with J gene TRBJ2-2; D is unresolved. V shed 0 bases and J shed 7 bases, with 9 bases lying between them. Germline V gene data show CDR1 as MNHEY and CDR2 as SVGAGI. The CDR3 extends over 14 amino acids. The CDR3 DNA follows: TGTGCCAGCAGTTACTCTGATGTAGTCGGGGAGCTGTTTTTT. As protein: CASSYSDVVGELFF.

This chain links TRBV13 with TRBJ1-6; D is unclear. The germline CDR1 and CDR2 sequences are PRHDT and FYEKMQ (reference sequence). This CDR3 region has 12 residues. The ends were cut back, 5 bases at V and 10 bases at J, with 9 bases in the middle. The CDR3 DNA sequence: TGTGCCAGCAGCCGGACCCCATCACCCCTCCACTTT. It codes for CASSRTPSPLHF.

The rearrangement uses TRBV2 and TRBJ1-1; 7 bases line up with TRBD1. The CDR3 runs 12 residues. V shed 6 bases and J 13 bases; nucleotides not matched to a gene: 11. Germline V gene lookup returns CDR1 SNHLY and CDR2 FYNNEI. CDR3: CASRTGTAAFFF. Here the CDR3 DNA reads TGTGCCAGCAGAACCGGGACAGCGGCCTTTTTCTTT.

This clone appeared a single time. This sequence joins TRBV29-1 and TRBJ2-2; D is uncertain. The V end lost 3 bases, the J end lost 5 bases, and 10 bases lay between the germline ends. Germline values: CDR1 SQVTM, CDR2 ANQGSEA. There are 13 residues in the CDR3. Here the CDR3 reads CSVEETDTGELFF. CDR3 nucleotides: TGCAGCGTTGAGGAGACCGATACCGGGGAGCTGTTTTTT.

The V and J genes are TRBV5-1 and TRBJ2-6; 7 bases line up with TRBD1. The CDR3 runs 19 residues. V lost 0 bases to trimming and J lost 0 bases; unmatched junction nucleotides: 9. Germline values: CDR1 SGHRS, CDR2 YFSETQ. CDR3 amino acids: CASSLGPGQRHSGANVLTF. The CDR3 bases are TGCGCCAGCAGCTTGGGTCCGGGACAGAGACACTCTGGGGCCAACGTCCTGACTTTC.

This chain connects TRBV2 to TRBJ1-2; 8 bases line up with TRBD1. This CDR3 is built from 13 residues. Germline V lookup: CDR1 SNHLY, CDR2 FYNNEI. J was trimmed by 3 bases and V by 6 bases; bases with no gene match: 3. CDR3 DNA sequence: TGTGCCAGCAGGGACAGGGATTACTATGGCTACACCTTC. This gives the protein CASRDRDYYGYTF.

The chain uses TRBV7-2 and TRBJ2-1; unclear D gene. Germline V lookup: CDR1 SGHTA, CDR2 FQGNSA. Deletions cut 1 base from V and 7 bases from J, with 11 bases between. The CDR3 consists of 14 residues. This chain's CDR3 is CASSLGRFENEQFF. CDR3 DNA sequence: TGTGCCAGCAGCTTAGGCAGGTTTGAGAATGAGCAGTTCTTC.

The V call is TRBV7-2, the J call TRBJ1-5, with TRBD1 matching 10 bases. Germline V gene data show CDR1 as SGHTA and CDR2 as FQGNSA. This CDR3 contains 16 residues. Trimming at V came to 2 bases and at J to 5 bases, leaving 6 bases not matched to a gene. The CDR3 sequence is CASSLTGTGVDQPQHF. CDR3 coding DNA: TGTGCCAGCAGCTTAACCGGGACAGGGGTCGATCAGCCCCAGCATTTT.

The CDR3 region has the DNA TGCAGCGTTCACAAGGGGGGTTCGGGAAACATTCAGTACTTC. This encodes CSVHKGGSGNIQYF. This chain links TRBV29-1 with TRBJ2-4, with D perhaps being TRBD1 or TRBD2 (6 bases each). Per the germline V gene, CDR1 is SQVTM and CDR2 is ANQGSEA. The CDR3 loop spans 14 amino acids. V lost 5 bases, J lost 6 bases, and 17 bases lay in between.

The rearrangement joins TRBV11-2 to TRBJ1-5; D is uncertain. This CDR3 has 13 amino acids. Trimming took off 0 bases at V and 6 bases at J, with 6 bases between the two ends. Germline V gene lookup returns CDR1 SGHAT and CDR2 FQNNGV. CDR3 DNA: TGTGCCAGCAGCTTAGATTATCGTCAGCCCCAGCATTTT. Its translation is CASSLDYRQPQHF.

CDR3 in amino acids: CSVPGPKSGELFF. CDR3 DNA sequence: TGCAGCGTTCCGGGACCCAAAAGCGGGGAGCTGTTTTTT. V usage is TRBV29-1 and J usage is TRBJ2-2; the D call may be TRBD1 or TRBD2 (5 bases each). The V and J ends lost 5 bases and 7 bases respectively, with 14 bases between them. The CDR3 is 13 residues long. CDR1 is SQVTM and CDR2 is ANQGSEA in the germline V gene.